This T cell receptor beta chain was recovered during a study of cytomegalovirus exposure and HLA in healthy donors. Across the whole study: Across a few hundred genotyped donors, about 81% landed in the Caucasian-associated ancestry cluster. Study-level results: When analyzed later, a missense DCLRE1C variant was found to be linked to TCR beta V- and J-gene trimming. In vitro data verified a few CMV-associated chains as specific for CMV antigens.

The PCR ran on 60 Vbeta and 13 Jbeta primers. Per the original data handling: The count from a later analysis was about 80 million unique TCR beta chains, roughly 11 million of them shared. Clones were read by immunoSEQ multiplex PCR, and TCRdb kept only the in-frame ones, dropping some. V, J and clone size derive from that table, while D and trimming were established from the DNA sequence. Of some 250,000 clones in the sample, 81% are singletons; the top ten hold approximately 8.4%. Regarding this clone: As yet, its antigen is unknown. The junction differs from germline at one of its ends, possibly a read error.

The CDR3 contains 12 residues. CDR1 is SQVTM, CDR2 ANQGSEA, per germline. The genes are TRBV29-1 and TRBJ2-3; D unresolved. The receptor comes from a woman aged 60 to 75 in good health and CMV-seropositive. The sequenced sample was PBMCs. The CDR3 is CGVLRSTDTQYF. The CDR3 DNA follows: TGCGGCGTTCTGCGGAGCACAGATACGCAGTATTTT.